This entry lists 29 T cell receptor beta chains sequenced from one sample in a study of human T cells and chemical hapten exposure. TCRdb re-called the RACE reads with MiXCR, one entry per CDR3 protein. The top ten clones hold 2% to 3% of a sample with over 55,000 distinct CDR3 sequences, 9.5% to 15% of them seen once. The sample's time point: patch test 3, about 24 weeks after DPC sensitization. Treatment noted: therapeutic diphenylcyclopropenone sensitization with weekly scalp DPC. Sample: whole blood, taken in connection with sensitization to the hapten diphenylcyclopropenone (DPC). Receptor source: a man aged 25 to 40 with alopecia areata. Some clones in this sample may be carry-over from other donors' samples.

CDR3 in amino acids: CASSSGPRDTYEQYF. In nucleotides, the CDR3 is TGTGCCAGCAGTTCGGGACCTCGGGACACCTACGAGCAGTACTTC. The V and J genes are TRBV12-3 or TRBV12-4 and TRBJ2-7; possibly TRBD1 for D (6 bases). Trimming removed 4 bases at V and 2 bases at J, with 15 bases between. There are 15 residues in the CDR3.

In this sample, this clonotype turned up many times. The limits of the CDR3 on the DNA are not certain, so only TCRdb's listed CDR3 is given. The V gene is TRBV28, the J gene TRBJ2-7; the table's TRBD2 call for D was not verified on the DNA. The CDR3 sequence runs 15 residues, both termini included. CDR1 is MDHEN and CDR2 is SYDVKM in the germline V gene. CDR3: CASSLAQADGIEQYF.

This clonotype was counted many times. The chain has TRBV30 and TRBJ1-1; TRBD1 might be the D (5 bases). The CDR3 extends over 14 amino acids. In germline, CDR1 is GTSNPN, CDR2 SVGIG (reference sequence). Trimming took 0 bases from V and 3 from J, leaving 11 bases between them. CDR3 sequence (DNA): TGTGCCTGGAGTGTGGGGGGTACACACACTGAAGCTTTCTTT. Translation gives CAWSVGGTHTEAFF.

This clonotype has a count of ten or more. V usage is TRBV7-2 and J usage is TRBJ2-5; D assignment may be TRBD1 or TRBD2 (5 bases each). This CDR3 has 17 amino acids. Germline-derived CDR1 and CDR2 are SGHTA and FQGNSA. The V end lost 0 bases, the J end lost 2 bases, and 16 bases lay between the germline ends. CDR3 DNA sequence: TGTGCCAGCAGCTTAGCGCTTTGGGGGATGCCTCAAGAGACCCAGTACTTC. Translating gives CASSLALWGMPQETQYF.

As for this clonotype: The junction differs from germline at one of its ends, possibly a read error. CDR3 loop: CASSQDELAGAPTGELFF. The CDR3 nucleotides are TGCGCCAGCAGCCAAGACGAACTAGCGGGGGCCCCAACCGGGGAGCTTTTTTTT. The genes are TRBV4-3 and TRBJ2-2; 11 nucleotides match TRBD2. The CDR3 covers 18 residues. Per germline, CDR1 LGHNA and CDR2 YSLEER.

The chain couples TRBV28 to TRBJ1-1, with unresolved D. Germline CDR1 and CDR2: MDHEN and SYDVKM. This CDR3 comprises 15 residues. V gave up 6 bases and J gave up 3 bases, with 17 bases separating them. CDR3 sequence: CASSPLAQIYTEAFF. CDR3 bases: TGTGCCAGCAGCCCCCTCGCTCAGATCTACACTGAAGCTTTCTTT.

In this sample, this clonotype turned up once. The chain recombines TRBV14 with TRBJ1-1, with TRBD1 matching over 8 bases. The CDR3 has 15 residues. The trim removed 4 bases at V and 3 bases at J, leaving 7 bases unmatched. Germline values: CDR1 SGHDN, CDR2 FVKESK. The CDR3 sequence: CASSPDRGRYTEAFF. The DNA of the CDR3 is TGTGCCAGCAGCCCCGACAGGGGTAGGTACACTGAAGCTTTCTTT.

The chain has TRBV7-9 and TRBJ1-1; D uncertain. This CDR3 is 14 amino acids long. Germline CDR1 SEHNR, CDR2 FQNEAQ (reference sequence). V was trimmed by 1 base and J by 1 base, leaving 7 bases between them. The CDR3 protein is CASSLVLGNTEAFF. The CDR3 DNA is TGTGCCAGCAGCTTAGTGTTGGGGAACACTGAAGCTTTCTTT.

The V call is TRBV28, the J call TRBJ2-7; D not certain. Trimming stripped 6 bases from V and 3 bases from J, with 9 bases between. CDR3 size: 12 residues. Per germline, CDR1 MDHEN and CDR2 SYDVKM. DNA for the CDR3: TGTGCCAGCAGGTCCACGGGCTACGAGCAGTACTTC. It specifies CASRSTGYEQYF.

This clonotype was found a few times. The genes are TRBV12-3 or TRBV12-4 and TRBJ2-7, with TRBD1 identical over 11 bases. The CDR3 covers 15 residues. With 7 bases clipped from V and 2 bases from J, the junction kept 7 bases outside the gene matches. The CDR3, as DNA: TGTGCCAGCACCGTGGACAGGGGGCCCCCCTACGAGCAGTACTTC. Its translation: CASTVDRGPPYEQYF.

CDR3 sequence: CSVGDMDQPQHF. CDR3 DNA: TGCAGCGTTGGGGACATGGATCAGCCCCAGCATTTT. This chain joins TRBV29-1 and TRBJ1-5; D may be TRBD1 (6 bases). Germline V gene lookup returns CDR1 SQVTM and CDR2 ANQGSEA. V lost 4 bases and J 5 bases, leaving 9 bases between the germline ends. The CDR3 is 12 amino acids.

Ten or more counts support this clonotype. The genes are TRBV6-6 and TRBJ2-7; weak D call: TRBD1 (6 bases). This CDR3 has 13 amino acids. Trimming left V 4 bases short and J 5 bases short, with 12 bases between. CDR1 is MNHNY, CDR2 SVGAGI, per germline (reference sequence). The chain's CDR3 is CASSSGENDEQYF. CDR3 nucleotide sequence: TGTGCCAGCAGTTCAGGGGAAAACGACGAGCAGTACTTC.

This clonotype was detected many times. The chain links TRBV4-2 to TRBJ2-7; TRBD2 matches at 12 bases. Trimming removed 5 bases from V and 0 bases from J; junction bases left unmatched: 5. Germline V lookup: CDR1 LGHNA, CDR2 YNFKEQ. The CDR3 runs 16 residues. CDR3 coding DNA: TGTGCCAGCAGCGCCCGACTAGCGGGGGTCTCCTACGAGCAGTACTTC. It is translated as CASSARLAGVSYEQYF.

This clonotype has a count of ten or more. This CDR3 is CAIRTPTYEQYF. In nucleotides, the CDR3 is TGTGCCATTAGGACACCCACCTACGAGCAGTACTTC. The chain carries TRBV12-3 or TRBV12-4 and TRBJ2-7, with D possibly being TRBD1 (5 bases). V was pared by 10 bases and J by 2 bases, with 12 bases between. This CDR3 region has 12 residues.

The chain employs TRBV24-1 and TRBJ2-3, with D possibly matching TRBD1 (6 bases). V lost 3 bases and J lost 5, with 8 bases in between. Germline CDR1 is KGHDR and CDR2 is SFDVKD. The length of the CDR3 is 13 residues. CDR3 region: CATSDPDRDTQYF. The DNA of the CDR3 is TGTGCCACCAGTGATCCGGACAGAGATACGCAGTATTTT.

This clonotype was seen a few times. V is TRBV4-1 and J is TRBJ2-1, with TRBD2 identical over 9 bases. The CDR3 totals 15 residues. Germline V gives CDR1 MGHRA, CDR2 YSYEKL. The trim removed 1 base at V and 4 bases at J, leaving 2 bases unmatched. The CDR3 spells CASSQGAGGYNEQFF. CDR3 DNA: TGCGCCAGCAGCCAAGGAGCGGGGGGTTACAATGAGCAGTTCTTC.

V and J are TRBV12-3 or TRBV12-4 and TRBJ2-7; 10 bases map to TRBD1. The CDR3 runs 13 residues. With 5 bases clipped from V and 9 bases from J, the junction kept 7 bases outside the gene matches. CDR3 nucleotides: TGTGCCAGCAGTCCTGACCGGGACAGGGGGCAGTACTTC. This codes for CASSPDRDRGQYF.

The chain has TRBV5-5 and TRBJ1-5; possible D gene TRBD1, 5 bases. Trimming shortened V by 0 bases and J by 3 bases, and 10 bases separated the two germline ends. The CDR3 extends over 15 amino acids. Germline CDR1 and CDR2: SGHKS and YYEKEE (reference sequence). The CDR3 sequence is CASSLGQTSNQPQHF. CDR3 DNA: TGTGCCAGCAGCTTGGGACAGACGTCCAATCAGCCCCAGCATTTT.

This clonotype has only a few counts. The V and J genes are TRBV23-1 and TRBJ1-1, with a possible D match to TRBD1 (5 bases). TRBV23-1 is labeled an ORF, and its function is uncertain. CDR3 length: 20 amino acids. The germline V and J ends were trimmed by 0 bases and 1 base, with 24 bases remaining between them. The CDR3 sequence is CASSQSSGGWTSFKNTEAFF. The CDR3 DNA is TGCGCCAGCAGTCAATCGTCCGGGGGGTGGACATCGTTTAAGAACACTGAAGCTTTCTTT.

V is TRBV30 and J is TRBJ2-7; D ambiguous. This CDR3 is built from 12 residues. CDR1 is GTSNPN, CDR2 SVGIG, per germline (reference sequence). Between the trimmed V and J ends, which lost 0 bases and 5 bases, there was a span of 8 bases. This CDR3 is CAWSVKGHEQYF. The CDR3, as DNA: TGTGCCTGGAGTGTAAAAGGCCACGAGCAGTACTTC.

The CDR3, as DNA: TGTGCCGTCGCCTCGGGGGCCGCGGAAGCGGAGACCCAGTACTTC. Translating gives CAVASGAAEAETQYF. V is TRBV28 and J is TRBJ2-5, with D perhaps matching TRBD1 or TRBD2 (6 bases each). V was trimmed by 11 bases and J by 5 bases, leaving 24 bases between them. In germline, CDR1 is MDHEN, CDR2 SYDVKM. The CDR3 contains 15 residues.

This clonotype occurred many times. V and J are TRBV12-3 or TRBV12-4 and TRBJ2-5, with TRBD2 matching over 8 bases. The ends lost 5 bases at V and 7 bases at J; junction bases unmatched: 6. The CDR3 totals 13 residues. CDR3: CASSPGLEATQYF. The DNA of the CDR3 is TGTGCCAGCAGTCCGGGACTAGAAGCGACCCAGTACTTC.

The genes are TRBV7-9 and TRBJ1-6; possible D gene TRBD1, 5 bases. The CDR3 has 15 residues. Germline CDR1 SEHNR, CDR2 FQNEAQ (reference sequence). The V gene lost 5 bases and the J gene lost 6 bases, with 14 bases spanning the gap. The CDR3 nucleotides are TGTGCCAGCAGCCCCGACAGCAGGGTTAATTCACCCCTCCACTTT. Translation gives CASSPDSRVNSPLHF.

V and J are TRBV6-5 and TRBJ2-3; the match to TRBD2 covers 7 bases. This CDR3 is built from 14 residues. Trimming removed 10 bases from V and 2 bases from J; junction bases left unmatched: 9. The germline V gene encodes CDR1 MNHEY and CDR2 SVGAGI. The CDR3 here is CATGAGVTTDTQYF. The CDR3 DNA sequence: TGTGCCACCGGGGCGGGGGTTACCACAGATACGCAGTATTTT.

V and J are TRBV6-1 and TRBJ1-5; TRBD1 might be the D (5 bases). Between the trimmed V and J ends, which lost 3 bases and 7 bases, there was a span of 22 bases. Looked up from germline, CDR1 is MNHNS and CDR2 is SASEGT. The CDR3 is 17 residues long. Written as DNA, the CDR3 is TGTGCCAGCAGTGACTCGTCTGTTCTTGGGGGGTACCAGCCCCAGCATTTT. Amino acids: CASSDSSVLGGYQPQHF.

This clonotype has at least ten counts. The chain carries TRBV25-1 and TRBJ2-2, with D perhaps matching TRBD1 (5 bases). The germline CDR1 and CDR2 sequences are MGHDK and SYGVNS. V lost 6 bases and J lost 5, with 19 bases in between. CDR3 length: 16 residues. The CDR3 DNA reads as TGTGCCAGCAGCTCTTTCGCGGACATGGAGACCGGGGAGCTGTTTTTT. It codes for CASSSFADMETGELFF.

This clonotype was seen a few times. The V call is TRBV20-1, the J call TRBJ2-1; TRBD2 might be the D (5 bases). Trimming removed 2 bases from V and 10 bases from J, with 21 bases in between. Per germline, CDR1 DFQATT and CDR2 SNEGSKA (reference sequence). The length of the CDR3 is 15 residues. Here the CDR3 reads CSARPLTNRGTEQFF. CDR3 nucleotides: TGCAGTGCTAGACCTCTAACTAACCGGGGAACGGAGCAGTTCTTC.

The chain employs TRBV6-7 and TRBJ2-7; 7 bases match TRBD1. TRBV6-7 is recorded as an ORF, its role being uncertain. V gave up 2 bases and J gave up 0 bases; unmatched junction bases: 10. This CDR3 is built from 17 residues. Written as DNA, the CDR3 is TGTGCCAGCAGTTACGAGGGGACCAGGGGGTCCTCCTACGAGCAGTACTTC. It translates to CASSYEGTRGSSYEQYF.

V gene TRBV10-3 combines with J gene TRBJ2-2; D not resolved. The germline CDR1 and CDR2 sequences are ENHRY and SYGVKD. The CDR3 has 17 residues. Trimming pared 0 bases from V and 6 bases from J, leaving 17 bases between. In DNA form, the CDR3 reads TGTGCCATCAGTGAGTCTCAGGACCCCAACAAGGCCGGGGAGCTGTTTTTT. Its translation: CAISESQDPNKAGELFF.